What follows are 31 T cell receptor beta chains derived from one specimen sequenced in a study of blood T cells in healthy people across ages (dated by TCRdb to about 2015). Library prep was done by 5' RACE. TCRdb names Illumina HiSeq 2500 as the instrument used. A second PCR of about 7 to 12 cycles was run with a J-beta primer mix and a sample-barcoded 5' primer. TCRdb reprocessed the public reads (quality trimming at Q25 with fastp, clone calling with MiXCR) and kept in-frame beta chains. Every CDR3 protein is listed once, alongside the most common genes and DNA of its rows. In all, the sample holds hundreds of thousands of distinct CDR3 sequences, and roughly two fifths of those were seen once. Of the sample, 25% to 30% is held by the ten largest clones. Specimen: blood. These receptors all come from a man at least 80 years old in good health.

This clonotype was found a few times. This chain links TRBV6-2 or TRBV6-3 with TRBJ2-1, with TRBD1 identical over 8 bases. Trimming removed 6 bases from V and 3 bases from J; junction bases left unmatched: 7. Germline values: CDR1 MNHEY, CDR2 SVGEGT. CDR3 size: 15 residues. CDR3 amino acids: CASRVPGGNYNEQFF. In DNA form, the CDR3 reads TGTGCCAGCAGGGTACCAGGGGGCAACTACAATGAGCAGTTCTTC.

This clonotype showed up just once. This chain links TRBV7-2 with TRBJ1-5; tentatively, D is TRBD1 (5 bases). Trimming cost V 5 bases and J 0 bases, with 11 bases left between them. CDR3 length: 15 amino acids. Germline V gene lookup returns CDR1 SGHTA and CDR2 FQGNSA. CDR3 in amino acids: CASSRGGVSNQPQHF. In nucleotides, the CDR3 is TGTGCCAGCAGCCGCGGGGGAGTTAGCAATCAGCCCCAGCATTTT.

The rearrangement uses TRBV20-1 and TRBJ1-6; 8 nucleotides line up with TRBD1. Losses at the gene ends were 0 bases for V and 10 bases for J; bases not matched to a gene: 17. The germline gives CDR1 DFQATT, CDR2 SNEGSKA (reference sequence). This CDR3 is built from 18 residues. CDR3 loop: CSARDRGGQGGMSSPLHF. The CDR3 region has the DNA TGCAGTGCTAGAGATCGGGGAGGACAGGGCGGAATGAGCTCACCCCTCCACTTT.

The CDR3 nucleotides are TGCAGCGTTGGGGACAGGGGGCGAGGAGACTATGGCTACACCTTC. Its translation is CSVGDRGRGDYGYTF. V usage is TRBV29-1 and J usage is TRBJ1-2, with 12 bases fitting TRBD1. V was clipped by 4 bases and J by 3 bases; unmatched bases: 6. This CDR3 spans 15 amino acids. Germline CDR1 and CDR2: SQVTM and ANQGSEA.

Note on this clonotype: At one of its ends the junction is not consistent with the germline gene, which may arise from a read error. The chain joins TRBV4-3 to TRBJ1-4, with 8 bases lining up with TRBD1. The CDR3 sequence is 19 residues long. Germline V CDR1 and CDR2: LGHNA, YSLEER. CDR3 sequence reads: CASSHRFRDRTATNKKLFF. CDR3 coding DNA: TGCGCCAGCAGCCACCGATTCAGGGACAGGACTGCAACTAATAAAAAACTGTTTTTT.

The chain carries TRBV30 and TRBJ1-6; D perhaps matches TRBD1 (5 bases). Germline values: CDR1 GTSNPN, CDR2 SVGIG (reference sequence). V was trimmed by 5 bases and J by 0 bases, leaving 11 bases between them. The CDR3 is 15 residues long. As DNA, the CDR3 is TGTGCCTGGCAGGACACAACCTCCTATAATTCACCCCTCCACTTT. Its translation is CAWQDTTSYNSPLHF.

In its sample, this clonotype was seen a few times. The rearrangement uses TRBV30 and TRBJ1-6; D is uncertain. The CDR3 consists of 15 residues. Per the germline V gene, CDR1 is GTSNPN and CDR2 is SVGIG (reference sequence). V lost 0 bases and J 1 base, leaving 7 bases between the germline ends. Here the CDR3 DNA reads TGTGCCTGGAGTGTCGGGGAATCCTATAATTCACCCCTCCACTTT. As protein: CAWSVGESYNSPLHF.

The V call is TRBV20-1, the J call TRBJ2-7; 7 nucleotides line up with TRBD2. CDR1 and CDR2 from the germline V gene are DFQATT and SNEGSKA (reference sequence). The junction had 8 bases not matched to a gene; V was cut back by 0 bases and J by 6 bases. The CDR3 is made up of 14 amino acids. Here the CDR3 DNA reads TGCAGTGCTAGAGATCCGGGGGGTAAGGTCGAGCAGTACTTC. The encoded protein is CSARDPGGKVEQYF.

This chain joins TRBV12-3 or TRBV12-4 and TRBJ2-5; D is uncertain. V lost 6 bases to trimming and J lost 1 base, with 12 bases between them. The CDR3 length is 14 residues. CDR3 in amino acids: CASSPSYVQETQYF. DNA of the CDR3: TGTGCCAGCAGCCCCAGTTATGTCCAAGAGACCCAGTACTTC.

Turning to this clonotype: Since no conserved phenylalanine or tryptophan closes the CDR3, a read error is the likely cause. This chain's CDR3 is CASSPEYGQTLAKNIQYL. CDR3 nucleotides: TGTGCCAGCAGCCCTGAATACGGACAGACACTAGCCAAAAACATTCAGTACTTA. V gene TRBV5-6 combines with J gene TRBJ2-4, with D possibly being TRBD1 (6 bases). Germline lookup yields CDR1 SGHDT and CDR2 YYEEEE. Trimming left V 4 bases short and J 0 bases short, with 20 bases between. The length of the CDR3 is 18 residues.

The chain joins TRBV7-2 to TRBJ2-7; TRBD2 agrees at 8 bases. This CDR3 region has 14 residues. Per germline, CDR1 SGHTA and CDR2 FQGNSA. J lost 5 bases, V lost 4 bases, and 7 bases had no gene match. The CDR3 spells CASSSGTRTNEQYF. CDR3 nucleotide sequence: TGTGCCAGCAGCTCCGGGACTAGGACCAACGAGCAGTACTTC.

This clonotype was observed a few times. The chain couples TRBV20-1 to TRBJ2-7; 7 nucleotides align to TRBD1. The ends lost 6 bases at V and 2 bases at J; junction bases unmatched: 7. In germline, CDR1 is DFQATT, CDR2 SNEGSKA (reference sequence). The CDR3 spans 13 residues. CDR3 sequence reads: CSAPRQGTYEQYF. CDR3 nucleotide sequence: TGCAGTGCGCCAAGACAGGGAACCTACGAGCAGTACTTC.

V is TRBV5-8 and J is TRBJ2-1; possible D gene TRBD1, 6 bases. CDR1 SGHTS and CDR2 YDEGEE come from the germline V gene. This CDR3 has 12 amino acids. The V end lost 4 bases, the J end lost 9 bases, and 11 bases lay between the germline ends. CDR3 in amino acids: CASSPGHGEQFF. The CDR3 nucleotides are TGTGCCAGCAGCCCGGGACATGGTGAGCAGTTCTTC.

A few counts support this clonotype. The chain links TRBV24-1 to TRBJ2-1; weak D call: TRBD2 (5 bases). This CDR3 contains 12 residues. Germline CDR1 KGHDR, CDR2 SFDVKD. Trimming took 4 bases from V and 8 from J, leaving 8 bases between them. CDR3 protein: CATSERADEQFF. The CDR3 DNA reads TGTGCCACCAGTGAAAGAGCGGATGAGCAGTTCTTC.

This chain uses TRBV12-5 with TRBJ1-1; 10 positions agree with TRBD1. V lost 5 bases, J lost 7 bases, and 4 bases stayed unmatched. The CDR3 has 13 residues. Germline CDR1 and CDR2: LGHNT and FRNRAP. Here the CDR3 DNA reads TGTGCTAGTGGTACAGACAGGGGGCGTGAAGCTTTCTTT. Translated, it gives CASGTDRGREAFF.

V and J are TRBV4-2 and TRBJ2-7; D gene unclear. Germline CDR1 and CDR2: LGHNA and YNFKEQ. V dropped 3 bases and J dropped 0 bases, with 6 bases sitting between them. This CDR3 is 13 amino acids long. The CDR3 DNA sequence: TGTGCCAGCAGCCAGCGGTCCTCCTACGAGCAGTACTTC. This gives the protein CASSQRSSYEQYF.

The chain employs TRBV5-5 and TRBJ2-7; D may be TRBD1 (5 bases). There are 15 residues in the CDR3. V lost 0 bases, J lost 6 bases, and 16 bases lay in between. CDR1 is SGHKS and CDR2 is YYEKEE in the germline V gene (reference sequence). CDR3 DNA sequence: TGTGCCAGCAGCTTGGCGGCCAGGGTAATCGGCGAGCAGTACTTC. Translation gives CASSLAARVIGEQYF.

As for this clonotype: Just one base apart from a much larger clone, this may be a read error. The V call is TRBV20-1, the J call TRBJ2-1; D is possibly TRBD2 (5 bases). Germline-derived CDR1 and CDR2 are DFQATT and SNEGSKA (reference sequence). The CDR3 covers 12 residues. The CDR3 reads CSTRLVNNEQFF. CDR3 bases: TGCAGTACTAGGCTGGTGAACAATGAGCAGTTCTTC.

Remarks on this clonotype: A single base separates this from a much larger clone, so it may be a read error. This CDR3 is CGAKGEIGEKLFF. CDR3 nucleotides: TGCGGTGCAAAGGGAGAGATAGGCGAAAAACTGTTTTTT. The V and J genes are TRBV20-1 and TRBJ1-4, with no clear D. The germline V gene encodes CDR1 DFQATT and CDR2 SNEGSKA (reference sequence). The CDR3 extends over 13 amino acids.

To note about this clonotype: A single base separates this from a much larger clone, so it may be a read error. CDR3 in amino acids: CASSFLTGLRETQYF. The CDR3 DNA reads TGTGCCAGCAGTTTCCTGACAGGACTTAGAGAGACCCAGTACTTC. The chain links TRBV6-5 to TRBJ2-7; D perhaps matches TRBD1 (6 bases). The J call may be faulty, since TRBJ2-5 better matches the DNA end. The CDR3 runs to 15 residues. Looked up from germline, CDR1 is MNHEY and CDR2 is SVGAGI.

This clonotype occurred a few times. The rearrangement uses TRBV28 and TRBJ2-4; a possible D gene is TRBD1 (6 bases). V lost 0 bases and J 2 bases, leaving 11 bases between the germline ends. Germline V lookup: CDR1 MDHEN, CDR2 SYDVKM. The CDR3 loop spans 16 amino acids. CDR3 DNA sequence: TGTGCCAGCAGTTTATGGTCAGGGACACCCAAAAACATTCAGTACTTC. This codes for CASSLWSGTPKNIQYF.

Concerning this clonotype: One junction end does not reproduce the germline sequence, and a read error may be involved. The rearrangement joins TRBV12-3 or TRBV12-4 to TRBJ2-7; D may be TRBD1 (6 bases). The DNA matches TRBJ2-5 better at its end, which makes the J call doubtful. This CDR3 contains 13 residues. The CDR3 DNA follows: TGTACCAGCAGTTTAGGGGGTTTGGAGACCCAGTACTTC. It translates to CTSSLGGLETQYF.

The chain links TRBV3-1 to TRBJ2-5; D not certain. CDR1 is LGHDT and CDR2 is YNNKEL in the germline V gene (reference sequence). The V gene lost 1 base and the J gene lost 11 bases, with 17 bases spanning the gap. The length of the CDR3 is 14 residues. In DNA, the CDR3 is TGTGCCAGCAGCCAAGTTCATCGTCTCGAGGAGCAGTACTTC. Protein: CASSQVHRLEEQYF.

V gene TRBV7-2 combines with J gene TRBJ1-2, with unresolved D. V lost 1 base and J 1 base, leaving 13 bases between the germline ends. CDR3 size: 16 residues. Germline V CDR1 and CDR2: SGHTA, FQGNSA. The CDR3 nucleotides are TGTGCCAGCAGCTTAGAGGCAGGTTACGATAACTATGGCTACACCTTC. Translating gives CASSLEAGYDNYGYTF.

V and J are TRBV6-2 or TRBV6-3 and TRBJ2-1, with D possibly being TRBD1 or TRBD2 (6 bases each). The germline gives CDR1 MNHEY, CDR2 SVGEGT. The CDR3 is made up of 15 amino acids. V was pared by 6 bases and J by 9 bases, with 21 bases between. CDR3 residues: CASSYVLRGRREQFF. The CDR3 DNA is TGTGCCAGCAGCTACGTCCTCCGGGGGCGACGTGAGCAGTTCTTC.

Only one count was recorded for this clonotype. The chain uses TRBV20-1 and TRBJ1-5; D is undetermined. V lost 5 bases to trimming and J lost 4 bases, with 9 bases between them. Germline V CDR1 and CDR2: DFQATT, SNEGSKA (reference sequence). This CDR3 region has 12 residues. In DNA form, the CDR3 reads TGCAGTGCTGATGTAGGGAATCAGCCCCAGCATTTT. Encoded protein: CSADVGNQPQHF.

The count of this clonotype is one. The chain employs TRBV29-1 and TRBJ2-7; TRBD2 might be the D (5 bases). V shed 1 base and J shed 2 bases, with 18 bases lying between them. Per germline, CDR1 SQVTM and CDR2 ANQGSEA. The CDR3 runs 16 residues. The CDR3 sequence: CSVEVRDEGVAYEQYF. The CDR3 DNA reads as TGCAGCGTTGAAGTACGCGACGAGGGTGTCGCCTACGAGCAGTACTTC.

This chain connects TRBV6-1 to TRBJ1-4, with TRBD1 matching over 7 bases. This CDR3 has 13 amino acids. Germline-derived CDR1 and CDR2 are MNHNS and SASEGT. V dropped 6 bases and J dropped 8; count of bases not matched to a gene: 6. The CDR3 bases are TGTGCCAGCAGGCCAGGGGGATGGGAAAAACTGTTTTTT. Amino acid sequence: CASRPGGWEKLFF.

With regard to this clonotype: A read error may explain this, as a much larger clone is one base away. The gene calls are TRBV28 and TRBJ2-5, with D perhaps TRBD2 (5 bases). Germline V gene sequence: CDR1 MDHEN, CDR2 SYDVKM. The CDR3 is 16 amino acids. The CDR3 DNA reads TGTGCCAGCAGTTCTAGGAGGCCAGAGTACCAAGAGACCGAGTACTTC. It specifies CASSSRRPEYQETEYF.

Only a few counts were recorded for this clonotype. V is TRBV20-1 and J is TRBJ2-1, with D hard to call. This CDR3 contains 13 residues. The germline CDR1 and CDR2 sequences are DFQATT and SNEGSKA (reference sequence). V was pared by 4 bases and J by 12 bases, with 19 bases between. The CDR3 DNA reads as TGCAGTGCTACAAGAAGAGCAGGCACAAGGCAGTTCTTC. Translation gives CSATRRAGTRQFF.

In this sample, this clonotype turned up a few times. This chain links TRBV6-2 or TRBV6-3 with TRBJ1-5; tentatively, D is TRBD1 (6 bases). The germline V gene encodes CDR1 MNHEY and CDR2 SVGEGT. Trimming removed 7 bases from V and 7 bases from J, with 20 bases in between. The CDR3 consists of 15 residues. The CDR3 loop reads CASTRTRGVGQPQHF. The CDR3, as DNA: TGTGCCAGCACCCGAACCAGGGGAGTGGGGCAGCCCCAGCATTTT.